Reported below is one T cell receptor (beta chain). Treatment here: some 19 received Ad26.COV2.S at low or high dose, single or two shots; 5 received placebo; per-sample allocation not given. Sampling was performed 63 days after the first vaccine or placebo injection. This record belongs to a study of Ad26.COV2.S vaccination and SARS-CoV-2 variants. Study details: As a participant in COV1001, the donor was in the Ad26.COV2.S trial arm.

Some clones are missing from TCRdb's copy, which holds only in-frame ones; the method was immunoSEQ multiplex PCR. The table has fewer than 500,000 clones, 89% seen once. This CDR3 comprises 16 residues. From germline, CDR1 is SGHTS and CDR2 YDEGEE. The germline V and J ends were trimmed by 2 bases and 4 bases, with 18 bases remaining between them. The material sequenced was peripheral blood, taken in a trial of Ad26.COV2.S vaccine versus placebo. This rearrangement joins TRBV5-8 to TRBJ2-5; the D gene could be TRBD1 or TRBD2 (6 bases each). The source is a person between 18 and 60 years old who received the Ad26.COV2.S COVID-19 vaccine or a placebo. The CDR3 DNA sequence: TGTGCCAGCAGCTTTAACGGGGGCGGGTTCGGAGAGACCCAGTACTTC. It translates to CASSFNGGGFGETQYF. Drawing the rest from reference TRBV5-8 and TRBJ2-5, the complete variable domain is EAGVTQSPTHLIKTRGQQATLRCSPISGHTSVYWYQQALGLGLQFLLWYDEGEERNRGNFPPRFSGRQFPNYSSELNVNALELEDSALYLCASSFNGGGFGETQYFGPGTRLLVL.